The 18 T cell receptor beta chains below all came from one sample that was sequenced in a study of blood T cell repertoires in COVID-19. Profiling relied on immunoSEQ multiplex PCR, and the TCRdb table lists in-frame clones only, not all of them. The sample consists of about 150,000 clones, around 87% of them appearing once. Sequenced material: peripheral blood. The receptors shown here come from a woman aged 40 to 55 with acute or convalescent COVID-19.

The chain uses TRBV9 and TRBJ2-3, with D perhaps matching TRBD2 (6 bases). The germline V gene encodes CDR1 SGDLS and CDR2 YYNGEE. The germline V and J ends were trimmed by 1 base and 2 bases, with 8 bases remaining between them. CDR3 length: 14 amino acids. The CDR3 is CASSVIAATDTQYF. The CDR3 bases are TGTGCCAGCAGCGTAATAGCGGCCACAGATACGCAGTATTTT.

The chain employs TRBV11-2 and TRBJ2-7; maybe TRBD1 (6 bases). CDR3 length: 14 residues. Germline loops: CDR1 SGHAT, CDR2 FQNNGV. Trimming removed 5 bases from V and 2 bases from J, with 13 bases in between. The chain's CDR3 is CASSPPTGPYEQYF. The DNA for the CDR3 is TGTGCCAGCAGCCCACCGACAGGCCCCTACGAGCAGTACTTC.

A word on this clone: This specimen includes other DNA sequences encoding the same CDR3. This chain links TRBV6-2 or TRBV6-3 with TRBJ2-1; 14 bases match TRBD2. Germline CDR1 and CDR2: MNHEY and SVGEGT. The CDR3 totals 16 residues. Trimming cost V 5 bases and J 6 bases; bases outside gene matches: 6. The CDR3 loop is CASSGLAGGIINEQFF. For the CDR3, the DNA is TGTGCCAGCAGTGGACTAGCGGGAGGAATAATCAATGAGCAGTTCTTC.

V gene TRBV9 combines with J gene TRBJ2-7; 7 nucleotides align to TRBD1. Germline loops: CDR1 SGDLS, CDR2 YYNGEE. Unmatched junction bases numbered 11, after V lost 7 bases and J lost 7 bases. The CDR3 is 13 residues long. The CDR3 reads CASSPGGAAEQYF. The CDR3 nucleotides are TGTGCCAGCTCACCAGGGGGTGCGGCGGAGCAGTACTTC.

V is TRBV7-2 and J is TRBJ1-1; D remains ambiguous. Trimming removed 2 bases from V and 2 bases from J, with 6 bases in between. CDR1 SGHTA and CDR2 FQGNSA come from the germline V gene. The CDR3 is made up of 13 amino acids. The CDR3 bases are TGTGCCAGCAGCTTAAGCGGAAACACTGAAGCTTTCTTT. Protein sequence: CASSLSGNTEAFF.

The chain recombines TRBV6-5 with TRBJ1-6; 7 bases align to TRBD1. J was trimmed by 8 bases and V by 2 bases; bases with no gene match: 9. The germline V gene has CDR1 MNHEY and CDR2 SVGAGI. CDR3 length: 16 residues. As DNA, the CDR3 is TGTGCCAGCAGTTACCTGACAGGGTATATGGATTCACCCCTCCACTTT. It is translated as CASSYLTGYMDSPLHF.

The chain employs TRBV25-1 and TRBJ2-4, with TRBD2 as a possible D gene (5 bases). The CDR3 sequence is 15 residues long. V was clipped by 6 bases and J by 8 bases, with 20 bases between them. The V gene's germline CDR1 is MGHDK and CDR2 SYGVNS. The DNA of the CDR3 is TGTGCCAGCAGCGATTCGAGGGATCTGTTGGACATTCAGTACTTC. The encoded protein is CASSDSRDLLDIQYF.

This sequence joins TRBV19 and TRBJ1-5; D is possibly TRBD1 (5 bases). Germline CDR1 and CDR2: LNHDA and SQIVND (reference sequence). With 10 bases removed from V and 0 bases from J, the gap between germline ends came to 10 bases. The CDR3 has 13 amino acids. In DNA, the CDR3 is TGTGCCACCCGGGACTTTAGCAATCAGCCCCAGCATTTT. Amino acids: CATRDFSNQPQHF.

This sequence joins TRBV6-6 and TRBJ2-1; 9 positions agree with TRBD1. Per the germline V gene, CDR1 is MNHNY and CDR2 is SVGAGI (reference sequence). This CDR3 contains 14 residues. J gave up 7 bases and V 8 bases, and 9 bases lay outside the gene matches. The CDR3 reads CASVRDRDMNEQFF. CDR3 DNA sequence: TGTGCCAGCGTTCGGGACAGGGATATGAATGAGCAGTTCTTC.

The chain couples TRBV7-9 to TRBJ2-1; TRBD2 aligns across 9 bases. Trimming removed 8 bases from V and 8 bases from J; junction bases left unmatched: 13. The CDR3 covers 15 residues. Germline-derived CDR1 and CDR2 are SEHNR and FQNEAQ (reference sequence). CDR3 amino acids: CASRSGGRALDEQFF. CDR3 coding DNA: TGTGCCAGCCGGTCTGGCGGGAGGGCCCTAGATGAGCAGTTCTTC.

The chain is built from TRBV19 and TRBJ1-4; D possibly corresponds to TRBD1 (5 bases). This CDR3 is built from 16 residues. Germline CDR1 LNHDA, CDR2 SQIVND (reference sequence). Trimming left V 3 bases short and J 3 bases short, with 14 bases between. In DNA, the CDR3 is TGTGCCAGTAGTATCGGGCAGGGCGTTTCTAATGAAAAACTGTTTTTT. It translates to CASSIGQGVSNEKLFF.

The rearrangement uses TRBV28 and TRBJ2-7, with 8 nucleotides matching TRBD1. Germline assignment: CDR1 MDHEN and CDR2 SYDVKM. The V and J ends lost 4 bases and 3 bases, in that order; junction bases with no gene match: 5. The CDR3 is made up of 14 amino acids. CDR3 region: CASSSLGTGYEQYF. CDR3 DNA: TGTGCCAGCAGTTCATTGGGGACAGGCTACGAGCAGTACTTC.

This chain joins TRBV3-1 (or the pseudogene TRBV3-2) and TRBJ2-5, with 9 bases aligning to TRBD1. The CDR3 contains 13 residues. V shed 6 bases, J shed 8 bases, and the junction held 7 bases outside the gene matches. Germline V lookup: CDR1 LGHDT, CDR2 YNNKEL (reference sequence). CDR3: CASRSGTGTTQYF. The CDR3 nucleotides read TGTGCCAGCAGATCCGGGACAGGGACAACCCAGTACTTC.

The J gene is TRBJ2-2, the V gene TRBV7-3; TRBD2 might be the D (6 bases). This CDR3 contains 15 residues. Germline loops: CDR1 SGHTA, CDR2 FQGTGA. With 3 bases removed from V and 2 bases from J, the gap between germline ends came to 10 bases. The CDR3 spells CASSFYGGNTGELFF. In DNA, the CDR3 is TGTGCCAGCAGCTTTTACGGGGGAAACACCGGGGAGCTGTTTTTT.

This rearrangement joins TRBV9 to TRBJ2-1; TRBD2 might be the D (5 bases). Trimming took 0 bases from V and 4 from J, leaving 23 bases between them. The CDR3 runs to 19 residues. CDR1 is SGDLS and CDR2 is YYNGEE in the germline V gene. The CDR3 coding sequence is TGTGCCAGCAGCGTAGAGGCTGAGCGGAGCTCGGTATATTACAATGAGCAGTTCTTC. Its translation: CASSVEAERSSVYYNEQFF.

In its sample, this clone was seen a few times. This chain joins TRBV19 and TRBJ1-1; D is perhaps TRBD1 (5 bases). CDR1 and CDR2 from the germline V gene are LNHDA and SQIVND (reference sequence). V lost 4 bases and J 0 bases, leaving 15 bases between the germline ends. CDR3 length equals 16 residues. The CDR3 region has the DNA TGTGCCAGTAGTAAGGACGGGCAGGGTATGAACACTGAAGCTTTCTTT. Protein sequence: CASSKDGQGMNTEAFF.

The V call is TRBV5-1, the J call TRBJ2-2; 9 bases line up with TRBD1. Per the germline V gene, CDR1 is SGHRS and CDR2 is YFSETQ. V gave up 5 bases and J gave up 2 bases; unmatched junction bases: 7. This CDR3 contains 16 residues. Here the CDR3 reads CASRSGGQGNTGELFF. The DNA of the CDR3 is TGCGCCAGCAGATCAGGGGGACAGGGCAACACCGGGGAGCTGTTTTTT.

The rearrangement uses TRBV30 and TRBJ1-2; D is unresolved. V lost 3 bases to trimming and J lost 2 bases, with 19 bases between them. This CDR3 spans 16 amino acids. The germline V gene encodes CDR1 GTSNPN and CDR2 SVGIG (reference sequence). CDR3 sequence (DNA): TGTGCCTGGAGGGCGCCGAGACAAGGCTTCAACTATGGCTACACCTTC. Translation: CAWRAPRQGFNYGYTF.